This T cell receptor beta chain was documented in a study of blood T cells in healthy people across ages. The CDR3 consists of 12 residues. Germline V gene lookup returns CDR1 SQVTM and CDR2 ANQGSEA. The use of a sample-barcoded 5' primer and a J-beta primer mix characterized a second PCR of about 7 to 12 cycles. TCRdb re-called the 5' RACE reads through MiXCR, storing one row per CDR3 protein. Found here are nearly 1 million distinct CDR3 sequences, roughly 50% of them singletons; the top ten hold around 21%. Researchers collected approximately 9.5 milliliters of peripheral blood from every single donor. Each sample gave at least 7 million isolated PBMCs.

Material: blood. This sequence joins TRBV29-1 and TRBJ2-1, with TRBD2 as a possible D gene (6 bases). The DNA end lines up better with TRBJ2-7; the J call may be wrong. This clonotype was sampled from a woman aged 60-75 years in good health. CDR3: CSVGDSYNEQYF. In nucleotides, the CDR3 is TGCAGCGTCGGGGACTCGTACAATGAGCAGTACTTC.